This T cell receptor (beta chain) was profiled in a study of blood T cell repertoires in COVID-19. Study information: PBMCs, B-cell-depleted T cells, or T cells were the source of the cDNA or gDNA that made up the material.

This clone was recorded once. Here immunoSEQ multiplex PCR was the method, and the copy in TCRdb shows in-frame clones only, minus some. The table lists around 150,000 clones, about 72% of them singletons, with approximately 11% in the top ten. Germline V gives CDR1 SGDLS, CDR2 YYNGEE. With V trimmed by 1 base and J by 2 bases, 5 bases remained unmatched. The CDR3 has 15 residues. The sequence derives from a man in his sixties who had recovered from COVID-19. Input material: peripheral blood. The chain carries TRBV9 and TRBJ2-7, with TRBD2 identical over 8 bases. The CDR3, as DNA: TGTGCCAGCAGCGTAAAGGCGGGAGGTGCCTACGAGCAGTACTTC. This encodes CASSVKAGGAYEQYF.